The next 30 T cell receptor beta chains were all read from a single sample in a study of cytotoxic CD8 clonotypes in ibrutinib-treated CLL. The method was immunoSEQ multiplex PCR; TCRdb's version includes in-frame clones alone and lacks a portion of them. The sample includes roughly 250,000 clones, about three quarters of them seen just once. The sample in question was PBMCs, obtained after 24 months of ibrutinib treatment. The receptors stem from a human donor with chronic lymphocytic leukemia.

The chain couples TRBV13 to TRBJ1-2; D is uncertain. The V end was cut by 1 base, the J end by 2 bases, with 11 bases between. This CDR3 spans 15 amino acids. Germline V gene sequence: CDR1 PRHDT, CDR2 FYEKMQ (reference sequence). CDR3 sequence reads: CASSLEVFSNYGYTF. In DNA form, the CDR3 reads TGTGCCAGCAGCTTAGAGGTCTTCTCCAACTATGGCTACACCTTC.

The chain combines TRBV29-1 with TRBJ1-2; the D is unclear. This CDR3 contains 11 residues. CDR1 SQVTM and CDR2 ANQGSEA come from the germline V gene. Deletions cut 4 bases from V and 4 bases from J, with 7 bases between. CDR3 DNA: TGCAGCGTTGTTGCAGTCTATGGCTACACCTTC. Protein product: CSVVAVYGYTF.

The chain links TRBV6-5 to TRBJ2-1; the D is unclear. Germline loops: CDR1 MNHEY, CDR2 SVGAGI. The CDR3 is 12 residues long. V was trimmed by 0 bases and J by 8 bases, leaving 5 bases between them. The CDR3 sequence: CASSYSSHEQFF. CDR3 DNA sequence: TGTGCCAGCAGTTACTCGTCCCATGAGCAGTTCTTC.

V and J are TRBV6-6 and TRBJ2-1; D is unclear. CDR3 length equals 16 residues. The germline V and J ends were trimmed by 7 bases and 0 bases, with 16 bases remaining between them. Germline CDR1 is MNHNY and CDR2 is SVGAGI (reference sequence). The CDR3: CASTPPQAHSYNEQFF. In nucleotides, the CDR3 is TGTGCCAGCACACCTCCCCAAGCGCACTCCTACAATGAGCAGTTCTTC.

The chain combines TRBV5-4 with TRBJ2-3; a weak D match, TRBD2 (5 bases). The CDR3 is 15 residues long. V lost 4 bases and J 1 base, leaving 13 bases between the germline ends. The germline gives CDR1 SGHNT, CDR2 YYREEE (reference sequence). The CDR3 sequence is CASSDFRGGTDTQYF. CDR3 sequence (DNA): TGTGCCAGCAGCGATTTTCGGGGAGGCACAGATACGCAGTATTTT.

This rearrangement joins TRBV5-6 to TRBJ2-7; D is ambiguous. V dropped 0 bases and J dropped 2 bases, with 3 bases sitting between them. This CDR3 region has 12 residues. Germline values: CDR1 SGHDT, CDR2 YYEEEE. The CDR3 is CASSLAPYEQYF. The CDR3 coding sequence is TGTGCCAGCAGCTTGGCCCCCTACGAGCAGTACTTC.

The chain links TRBV28 to TRBJ2-1; 8 nucleotides agree with TRBD2. The ends lost 9 bases at V and 9 bases at J; junction bases unmatched: 10. The CDR3 length is 13 residues. CDR1 and CDR2 (germline): MDHEN, SYDVKM. CDR3 coding DNA: TGTGCCAGTTCCCCTAGGCGGGGGGCTGAGCAGTTCTTC. It codes for CASSPRRGAEQFF.

This chain connects TRBV7-2 to TRBJ2-3, with 7 bases that match TRBD2. The CDR3 loop spans 15 amino acids. V trimming: 2 bases; J trimming: 2 bases; junction bases outside the gene matches: 4. Germline V gene sequence: CDR1 SGHTA, CDR2 FQGNSA. CDR3 DNA: TGTGCCAGCAGCTTAAGCGGGATTAACACAGATACGCAGTATTTT. Amino acid sequence: CASSLSGINTDTQYF. Variable domain in full (rest from reference TRBV7-2 and TRBJ2-3): GAGVSQSPSNKVTEKGKDVELRCDPISGHTALYWYRQSLGQGLEFLIYFQGNSAPDKSGLPSDRFSAERTGGSVSTLTIQRTQQEDSAVYLCASSLSGINTDTQYFGPGTRLTVL.

The CDR3 sequence: CASSSEGQGADTQYF. Here the CDR3 DNA reads TGTGCCAGCAGCTCCGAAGGGCAGGGTGCAGATACGCAGTATTTT. The J gene is TRBJ2-3, the V gene TRBV11-3; D may be TRBD1 (5 bases). The CDR3 length is 15 residues. Germline loops: CDR1 SGHNT, CDR2 YENEEA. Trimming left V 4 bases short and J 4 bases short, with 15 bases between.

The chain is built from TRBV11-2 and TRBJ2-5; 8 nucleotides align to TRBD2. Germline V lookup: CDR1 SGHAT, CDR2 FQNNGV. This CDR3 spans 13 amino acids. After removal of 10 bases from V and 4 bases from J, the junction contained 8 bases not matched to a gene. DNA for the CDR3: TGTGCCATTGCGGGAGGTCGGGTAGAGACCCAGTACTTC. Translation gives CAIAGGRVETQYF.

The V gene is TRBV6-5, the J gene TRBJ2-7; D gene uncertain. This CDR3 is built from 14 residues. Trimming left V 0 bases short and J 1 base short, with 7 bases between. Germline V lookup: CDR1 MNHEY, CDR2 SVGAGI. The CDR3 is CASSYSTASYEQYF. DNA of the CDR3: TGTGCCAGCAGTTACTCGACTGCATCCTACGAGCAGTACTTC.

This chain links TRBV7-9 with TRBJ1-1; D gene uncertain. Germline values: CDR1 SEHNR, CDR2 FQNEAQ (reference sequence). Trimming removed 5 bases at V and 5 bases at J, with 24 bases between. The CDR3 is 17 amino acids. CDR3 bases: TGTGCCAGCAGCCCAACCCCCTCGGTAACCCGTAGGACTGAAGCTTTCTTT. Protein product: CASSPTPSVTRRTEAFF.

V gene TRBV5-4 combines with J gene TRBJ2-1, with 7 bases aligning to TRBD2. This CDR3 spans 15 amino acids. Per germline, CDR1 SGHNT and CDR2 YYREEE (reference sequence). V lost 2 bases to trimming and J lost 2 bases; unmatched junction nucleotides: 4. CDR3 sequence: CASSFPTSPYNEQFF. For the CDR3, the DNA is TGTGCCAGCAGCTTCCCGACTAGCCCCTACAATGAGCAGTTCTTC.

This clone was seen a few times. The rearrangement joins TRBV2 to TRBJ2-2, with D uncertain. This CDR3 has 14 residues. V lost 4 bases, J lost 4 bases, and 10 bases lay in between. Germline V gene data show CDR1 as SNHLY and CDR2 as FYNNEI. The CDR3 loop reads CASSGDTSTGELFF. CDR3 in DNA: TGTGCCAGCAGTGGGGATACTTCCACCGGGGAGCTGTTTTTT.

The chain carries TRBV29-1 and TRBJ2-1; TRBD2 agrees at 13 bases. The CDR3 loop spans 15 amino acids. The V gene's germline CDR1 is SQVTM and CDR2 ANQGSEA. Trimming removed 7 bases from V and 1 base from J; junction bases left unmatched: 4. The DNA of the CDR3 is TGCAGCGCCCGGACTAGCGGGAGTTCCTACAATGAGCAGTTCTTC. Its translation: CSARTSGSSYNEQFF.

The genes are TRBV28 and TRBJ2-5; D unresolved. The CDR3 consists of 13 residues. Germline CDR1 MDHEN, CDR2 SYDVKM. V lost 2 bases and J 5 bases, leaving 9 bases between the germline ends. In nucleotides, the CDR3 is TGTGCCAGCAGTTTAAACAGACTGGAGACCCAGTACTTC. Translation gives CASSLNRLETQYF.

The gene calls are TRBV4-2 and TRBJ2-7; 8 nucleotides match TRBD1. Germline V lookup: CDR1 LGHNA, CDR2 YNFKEQ. V shed 0 bases and J 2 bases; nucleotides not matched to a gene: 12. This CDR3 region has 18 residues. The CDR3, as DNA: TGTGCCAGCAGCCAAGACGGTCTTTCAGGGGGCCGAACCTACGAGCAGTACTTC. Protein sequence: CASSQDGLSGGRTYEQYF.

The chain couples TRBV10-1 to TRBJ2-3; TRBD2 might be the D (6 bases). The germline V gene has CDR1 WNHNN and CDR2 SYGVQD (reference sequence). V lost 2 bases to trimming and J lost 5 bases, with 14 bases between them. The CDR3 loop spans 15 amino acids. The CDR3 loop is CASSEEGGRGDTQYF. CDR3 nucleotides: TGCGCCAGCAGTGAGGAGGGAGGCCGGGGAGATACGCAGTATTTT.

This chain joins TRBV5-1 and TRBJ2-1; TRBD1 might be the D (6 bases). This CDR3 is built from 12 residues. V lost 5 bases, J lost 9 bases, and 12 bases lay in between. Looked up from germline, CDR1 is SGHRS and CDR2 is YFSETQ. In DNA form, the CDR3 reads TGCGCCAGCAGGGAAGGCAGGGGTGAGCAGTTCTTC. Protein sequence: CASREGRGEQFF.

This sequence joins TRBV5-4 and TRBJ2-5; TRBD1 agrees at 8 bases. V lost 0 bases, J lost 5 bases, and 6 bases stayed unmatched. CDR1 is SGHNT, CDR2 YYREEE, per germline (reference sequence). This CDR3 region has 15 residues. Written as DNA, the CDR3 is TGTGCCAGCAGCTTGGGGACAGGGAAATCGGAGACCCAGTACTTC. Translation gives CASSLGTGKSETQYF.

The rearrangement links TRBV28 to TRBJ2-2, with D uncertain. The V gene lost 3 bases and the J gene lost 1 base, with 9 bases spanning the gap. The CDR3 is 15 amino acids. CDR1 and CDR2 (germline): MDHEN, SYDVKM. The CDR3 DNA follows: TGTGCCAGCAGTTTGATTGACAAGAACACCGGGGAGCTGTTTTTT. Amino acid sequence: CASSLIDKNTGELFF.

This clone was recorded a few times. V usage is TRBV6-6 and J usage is TRBJ2-1; 8 bases are shared with TRBD2. Germline CDR1 MNHNY, CDR2 SVGAGI (reference sequence). This CDR3 spans 14 amino acids. With 8 bases clipped from V and 5 bases from J, the junction kept 8 bases outside the gene matches. The CDR3 nucleotides are TGTGCCAGCGGGAGCGGGAGCGGGAACAATGAGCAGTTCTTC. It yields the protein CASGSGSGNNEQFF.

The chain combines TRBV7-9 with TRBJ2-7; D might be TRBD2 (6 bases). The ends were cut back, 4 bases at V and 0 bases at J, with 13 bases in the middle. The CDR3 sequence is 15 residues long. Germline V gives CDR1 SEHNR, CDR2 FQNEAQ (reference sequence). The CDR3 loop reads CASSSGAGLSYEQYF. CDR3 DNA sequence: TGTGCCAGCAGCTCTGGGGCGGGGCTCTCCTACGAGCAGTACTTC.

In regard to this clone: The same CDR3 is also encoded by other DNA sequences in this sample. The genes are TRBV10-3 and TRBJ1-5, with D perhaps TRBD1 (6 bases). Germline V lookup: CDR1 ENHRY, CDR2 SYGVKD. The CDR3 consists of 14 residues. The V end lost 3 bases, the J end lost 4 bases, and 10 bases lay between the germline ends. The CDR3 coding sequence is TGTGCCATCAGTGAACAGGGTGGGAATCAGCCCCAGCATTTT. Its protein product is CAISEQGGNQPQHF.

The gene calls are TRBV7-9 and TRBJ1-2; no clear D gene. The CDR3 totals 14 residues. In germline, CDR1 is SEHNR, CDR2 FQNEAQ (reference sequence). V lost 3 bases, J lost 3 bases, and 11 bases lay in between. The CDR3 DNA follows: TGTGCCAGCAGCTTGGAGACCGGCTACTATGGCTACACCTTC. Its protein product is CASSLETGYYGYTF.

This clone occurred once. The chain links TRBV30 to TRBJ2-7; D not resolved. The CDR3 runs to 12 residues. Germline V lookup: CDR1 GTSNPN, CDR2 SVGIG (reference sequence). Trimming left V 2 bases short and J 2 bases short, with 7 bases between. CDR3 loop: CAWSPTAYEQYF. In DNA, the CDR3 is TGTGCCTGGAGTCCCACAGCCTACGAGCAGTACTTC. The variable domain in full, completed from reference TRBV30 and TRBJ2-7, reads SQTIHQWPATLVQPVGSPLSLECTVEGTSNPNLYWYRQAAGRGLQLLFYSVGIGQISSEVPQNLSASRPQDRQFILSSKKLLLSDSGFYLCAWSPTAYEQYFGPGTRLTVT.

Here the CDR3 reads CASSFGGSYNEQFF. The DNA of the CDR3 is TGTGCCAGCAGCTTCGGGGGATCCTACAATGAGCAGTTCTTC. The chain links TRBV5-6 to TRBJ2-1; D may be TRBD2 (6 bases). Germline CDR1 SGHDT, CDR2 YYEEEE. Trimming pared 2 bases from V and 1 base from J, leaving 7 bases between. CDR3 length: 14 amino acids.

This clone was detected only a few times. The CDR3 spells CASFWMREQYF. The CDR3 nucleotides are TGTGCCAGCTTCTGGATGCGCGAGCAGTACTTC. The chain combines TRBV6-5 with TRBJ2-7; D uncertain. V lost 8 bases to trimming and J lost 6 bases, with 11 bases between them. The CDR3 sequence is 11 residues long. In germline, CDR1 is MNHEY, CDR2 SVGAGI.

The rearrangement uses TRBV30 and TRBJ2-1; no clear D gene. Germline CDR1 reads GTSNPN; CDR2 reads SVGIG (reference sequence). V lost 2 bases to trimming and J lost 9 bases, with 5 bases between them. This CDR3 is 10 amino acids long. CDR3 in amino acids: CAWSQSEQFF. The CDR3, as DNA: TGTGCCTGGAGTCAAAGTGAGCAGTTCTTC.

This clone showed up just a few times. This sequence joins TRBV11-2 and TRBJ1-3; the D gene is possibly TRBD1 (6 bases). Germline CDR1 SGHAT, CDR2 FQNNGV. This CDR3 is 13 amino acids long. V was trimmed by 6 bases and J by 2 bases, leaving 8 bases between them. The CDR3, as DNA: TGTGCCAGCAGAGCAGGGGCTGGAAACACCATATATTTT. Protein sequence: CASRAGAGNTIYF.